Following are 29 T cell receptor beta chains from one sample sequenced in a study of early T cells in non-severe SARS-CoV-2 infection. One entry per CDR3 protein results from TCRdb running MiXCR on the 5' RACE reads. Here the sample spans 60,000 to 70,000 distinct CDR3 sequences, 5.9% being singletons. The specimen comprised whole blood, sampled at baseline. All receptors derive from an adult who was a healthcare worker with PCR-confirmed SARS-CoV-2 infection or an uninfected control (not recorded which).

This clonotype was seen repeatedly, ten times or more. This sequence joins TRBV7-6 and TRBJ2-2; TRBD2 aligns across 8 bases. Germline-derived CDR1 and CDR2 are SGHVS and FNYEAQ. There are 17 residues in the CDR3. The V gene end was trimmed by 5 bases and the J gene end by 6 bases; junction bases not matched to a gene: 14. The DNA of the CDR3 is TGTGCCAGCAGCGTATATAGCGGGACGGTATTCTCCGGGGAGCTGTTTTTT. Translated: CASSVYSGTVFSGELFF.

The J gene is TRBJ1-2, the V gene TRBV24-1, with D uncertain. CDR3 size: 15 residues. The germline CDR1 and CDR2 sequences are KGHDR and SFDVKD. V was cut by 2 bases and J by 8 bases, with 17 bases left in between. The CDR3 nucleotides read TGTGCCACCAGTGATTCGCGGACGGCCCTCGGGGGCTACACCTTC. It yields the protein CATSDSRTALGGYTF.

At least ten counts were recorded for this clonotype. V and J are TRBV5-1 and TRBJ1-1; D remains unclear. The CDR3 is 14 amino acids. Germline CDR1 SGHRS, CDR2 YFSETQ. V dropped 2 bases and J dropped 3 bases, with 11 bases sitting between them. CDR3 DNA sequence: TGCGCCAGCAGCTTTGGACCGCCAGACACTGAAGCTTTCTTT. This codes for CASSFGPPDTEAFF.

This clonotype was seen many times. The J gene is TRBJ2-2, the V gene TRBV27, with 7 bases identical to TRBD2. The CDR3 is 15 residues long. V was pared by 3 bases and J by 7 bases, with 8 bases of the junction left unmatched. From germline, CDR1 is MNHEY and CDR2 SMNVEV (reference sequence). Here the CDR3 reads CASSLGLRSGGELFF. DNA for the CDR3: TGTGCCAGCAGTTTGGGACTAAGGTCAGGCGGGGAGCTGTTTTTT.

The table lists this clonotype with many counts. The chain combines TRBV20-1 with TRBJ2-3; TRBD2 matches at 14 bases. The ends lost 1 base at V and 1 base at J; junction bases unmatched: 4. Germline loops: CDR1 DFQATT, CDR2 SNEGSKA (reference sequence). This CDR3 spans 17 amino acids. For the CDR3, the DNA is TGCAGTGCTAGAGCCGGGACTAGCGGGAGCCGCACAGATACGCAGTATTTT. Its protein is CSARAGTSGSRTDTQYF.

This clonotype has at least ten counts. This chain connects TRBV4-1 to TRBJ2-1, with 9 bases that match TRBD2. Germline lookup yields CDR1 MGHRA and CDR2 YSYEKL. CDR3 length equals 17 residues. V shed 1 base, J shed 4 bases, and the junction held 8 bases outside the gene matches. The CDR3 region has the DNA TGCGCCAGCAGCCAAGGGGGTAGCGGGAGCAGGTACAATGAGCAGTTCTTC. Residues: CASSQGGSGSRYNEQFF.

At least ten counts were recorded for this clonotype. V gene TRBV21-1 combines with J gene TRBJ2-4; whether TRBD2, the table's D call, matches the DNA was not checked. TRBV21-1 is noted as a pseudogene. The CDR3 consists of 17 residues. The CDR3 spells CASSKKFPSYTKNIQYF. CDR3 in DNA: TGTGCCAGCAGCAAAAAGTTCCCCTCCTACACCAAAAACATTCAGTACTTC.

V usage is TRBV30 and J usage is TRBJ1-2; 7 bases map to TRBD1. The CDR3 consists of 14 residues. Looked up from germline, CDR1 is GTSNPN and CDR2 is SVGIG (reference sequence). Unmatched junction bases numbered 2, after V lost 0 bases and J lost 1 base. The CDR3 here is CAWSVQGLNYGYTF. The CDR3 nucleotides are TGTGCCTGGAGTGTACAGGGGCTTAACTATGGCTACACCTTC.

This clonotype was picked up many times. This chain connects TRBV7-6 to TRBJ2-1; D possibly corresponds to TRBD1 (6 bases). The CDR3 covers 15 residues. Germline V CDR1 and CDR2: SGHVS, FNYEAQ. Trimming removed 1 base at V and 7 bases at J, with 14 bases between. CDR3 loop: CASSLEGPGANEQFF. The CDR3 bases are TGTGCCAGCAGCTTAGAAGGTCCAGGGGCGAATGAGCAGTTCTTC.

This clonotype came up a few times. This chain links TRBV7-9 with TRBJ2-3; D gene ambiguous. Looked up from germline, CDR1 is SEHNR and CDR2 is FQNEAQ (reference sequence). The CDR3 length is 14 residues. V was shortened by 2 bases and J by 0 bases, with 6 bases between the two germline ends. CDR3 sequence: CASSLLTSTDTQYF. CDR3 sequence (DNA): TGTGCCAGCAGCTTACTGACTAGCACAGATACGCAGTATTTT.

This clonotype turned up a few times. The J gene is TRBJ2-7, the V gene TRBV19; D possibly uses TRBD1 or TRBD2 (5 bases each). Per germline, CDR1 LNHDA and CDR2 SQIVND (reference sequence). V was pared by 5 bases and J by 6 bases, with 14 bases between. The CDR3 length is 13 residues. Here the CDR3 DNA reads TGTGCCAGTAGTGCGTTGGACGGGACCGAGCAGTACTTC. This encodes CASSALDGTEQYF.

This clonotype was recorded many times. CDR3 sequence (DNA): TGTGCCAGCAGTTACTCGAGTGGTGGGACAGGTGCCTACGAGCAGTACTTC. This sequence encodes CASSYSSGGTGAYEQYF. The chain couples TRBV6-5 to TRBJ2-7, with 8 bases identical to TRBD1. The CDR3 sequence is 17 residues long. In germline, CDR1 is MNHEY, CDR2 SVGAGI. The V segment lost 0 bases and the J segment 2 bases; nucleotides outside the gene matches: 9.

This clonotype was observed many times. The chain joins TRBV4-1 to TRBJ2-5, with D possibly being TRBD2 (5 bases). This CDR3 contains 14 residues. V gave up 1 base and J gave up 5 bases, with 11 bases separating them. Germline assignment: CDR1 MGHRA and CDR2 YSYEKL. The CDR3 nucleotides read TGCGCCAGCAGCCAAGTACTAGGGCCCGAGACCCAGTACTTC. Its protein is CASSQVLGPETQYF.

The gene calls are TRBV21-1 and TRBJ2-7. TRBV21-1 is a pseudogene. CDR3 length: 14 residues. The CDR3: CASSKVTNHYEQYF. The CDR3 coding sequence is TGTGCCAGCAGCAAAGTAACGAACCACTACGAGCAGTACTTC.

This clonotype was detected ten times or more. This rearrangement joins TRBV20-1 to TRBJ1-3; 9 positions match TRBD1. The length of the CDR3 is 14 residues. Germline assignment: CDR1 DFQATT and CDR2 SNEGSKA (reference sequence). V shed 5 bases, J shed 6 bases, and the junction held 8 bases outside the gene matches. The CDR3 reads CSAYRGLSENTIYF. The CDR3 DNA reads TGCAGTGCTTACAGGGGGCTAAGTGAAAACACCATATATTTT.

This clonotype was seen ten or more times. CDR3 region: CASSLGPGEETQYF. The DNA of the CDR3 is TGTGCCAGCAGCTTAGGTCCAGGAGAAGAGACCCAGTACTTC. The chain combines TRBV11-2 with TRBJ2-5, with D uncertain. Germline V lookup: CDR1 SGHAT, CDR2 FQNNGV. CDR3 size: 14 residues. The V and J ends lost 1 base and 3 bases respectively, with 9 bases between them.

This clonotype was recorded at least ten times. The genes are TRBV18 and TRBJ1-1; 12 bases are a match to TRBD1. Germline-derived CDR1 and CDR2 are KGHSH and LQKENI. The V gene end was trimmed by 5 bases and the J gene end by 4 bases; junction bases not matched to a gene: 5. CDR3 length equals 15 residues. The CDR3 here is CASSRGQGAFTEAFF. CDR3 nucleotide sequence: TGTGCCAGCTCAAGGGGACAGGGGGCGTTCACTGAAGCTTTCTTT.

On this clonotype itself: Since a much larger clone is just one base distant, this may be a read error. The chain recombines TRBV20-1 with TRBJ1-1; D is perhaps TRBD1 (6 bases). V was clipped by 1 base and J by 2 bases, with 8 bases between them. The CDR3 runs 13 residues. Germline values: CDR1 DFQATT, CDR2 SNEGSKA (reference sequence). Written as DNA, the CDR3 is TGCAGTGCTAGAGGGGGACAAAACACTGAAGCTTTCTTT. Protein: CSARGGQNTEAFF.

The chain couples TRBV24-1 to TRBJ2-2; the match to TRBD1 covers 7 bases. Germline CDR1 KGHDR, CDR2 SFDVKD. V lost 3 bases, J lost 1 base, and 4 bases stayed unmatched. There are 16 residues in the CDR3. The CDR3 bases are TGTGCCACCAGTGATCAGAGGACAGGGAACACCGGGGAGCTGTTTTTT. Translated: CATSDQRTGNTGELFF.

This clonotype was counted only a few times. The chain uses TRBV28 and TRBJ2-6; unclear D gene. There are 15 residues in the CDR3. Trimming removed 3 bases at V and 4 bases at J, with 10 bases between. Germline CDR1 MDHEN, CDR2 SYDVKM. The CDR3 loop is CASSFRFIGANVLTF. Written as DNA, the CDR3 is TGTGCCAGCAGTTTTCGGTTTATAGGGGCCAACGTCCTGACTTTC.

There are many counts of this clonotype. This chain links TRBV20-1 with TRBJ2-3; the D gene is possibly TRBD1 (6 bases). This CDR3 comprises 15 residues. V was cut by 4 bases and J by 1 base, with 15 bases left in between. The germline V gene encodes CDR1 DFQATT and CDR2 SNEGSKA (reference sequence). The CDR3: CSAIRDTPRTDTQYF. CDR3 nucleotides: TGCAGTGCTATCCGGGACACCCCCCGCACAGATACGCAGTATTTT.

As DNA, the CDR3 is TGTGCCAGCAGGTTTGAAAGGCGCGAGCAGTACTTC. Translation gives CASRFERREQYF. The J gene is TRBJ2-7, the V gene TRBV28; no firm D call. Germline-derived CDR1 and CDR2 are MDHEN and SYDVKM. The V gene lost 6 bases and the J gene lost 6 bases, with 12 bases spanning the gap. This CDR3 region has 12 residues.

This clonotype was picked up many times. The rearrangement uses TRBV7-8 and TRBJ2-1, with 9 bases aligning to TRBD1. After removal of 2 bases from V and 7 bases from J, the junction contained 9 bases not matched to a gene. Germline V gene lookup returns CDR1 SGHVS and CDR2 FQNEAQ. This CDR3 spans 16 amino acids. CDR3 DNA: TGTGCCAGCAGCTTAACCGGGACAGGGTTAGTTAATGAGCAGTTCTTC. Its translation is CASSLTGTGLVNEQFF.

In this sample, this clonotype turned up many times. In nucleotides, the CDR3 is TGTGCCAGCAGCCCCACAGGGGGTCGCTCCTACGAGCAGTACTTC. Encoded protein: CASSPTGGRSYEQYF. The chain employs TRBV7-3 and TRBJ2-7; 8 bases fit TRBD1. The germline V gene has CDR1 SGHTA and CDR2 FQGTGA. This CDR3 has 15 residues. Germline trimming cut 5 bases from V and 0 bases from J; bases unmatched to any gene: 6.

There are many counts of this clonotype. The V call is TRBV12-5, the J call TRBJ2-2; the D is unclear. This CDR3 is built from 17 residues. Deletions cut 2 bases from V and 1 base from J, with 14 bases between. Germline V CDR1 and CDR2: LGHNT, FRNRAP. CDR3 residues: CASGLFMLAGNTGELFF. The CDR3 region has the DNA TGTGCTAGTGGTTTGTTTATGCTCGCAGGGAACACCGGGGAGCTGTTTTTT.

This clonotype was observed at least ten times. This chain links TRBV7-8 with TRBJ2-1, with 8 bases aligning to TRBD1. This CDR3 comprises 15 residues. Germline CDR1 is SGHVS and CDR2 is FQNEAQ. Germline trimming cut 1 base from V and 5 bases from J; bases unmatched to any gene: 4. The DNA for the CDR3 is TGTGCCAGCAGCTTAGTCCGGACAGGGAACAATGAGCAGTTCTTC. This codes for CASSLVRTGNNEQFF.

This clonotype has ten or more counts. V and J are TRBV20-1 and TRBJ1-5; possible D gene TRBD1, 6 bases. The CDR3 runs 17 residues. Trimming shortened V by 0 bases and J by 0 bases, and 15 bases separated the two germline ends. Germline assignment: CDR1 DFQATT and CDR2 SNEGSKA (reference sequence). The CDR3 region is CSARENTGSTSNQPQHF. CDR3 sequence (DNA): TGCAGTGCTAGAGAAAACACAGGGTCTACTAGCAATCAGCCCCAGCATTTT.

As concerns this clonotype: A read error may explain this, as a much larger clone is one base away. The conserved final phenylalanine or tryptophan is absent from the CDR3, which likely points to a read error. The V and J genes are TRBV27 and TRBJ2-5; D remains unclear. With 0 bases removed from V and 4 bases from J, the gap between germline ends came to 12 bases. The CDR3 extends over 15 amino acids. Germline lookup yields CDR1 MNHEY and CDR2 SMNVEV (reference sequence). CDR3 nucleotide sequence: TGTGCCAGCAGTTTATCGATCCGGGTCAGAGAGACCCAGTACTCC. It encodes CASSLSIRVRETQYS.

The table lists this clonotype with many counts. The V gene is TRBV6-2 or TRBV6-3, the J gene TRBJ1-2; perhaps TRBD1 as D (6 bases). Trimming left V 6 bases short and J 4 bases short, with 9 bases between. This CDR3 comprises 12 residues. CDR1 MNHEY and CDR2 SVGEGT come from the germline V gene. The CDR3 nucleotides are TGTGCCAGCAGCCTGACAGGCTATGGCTACACCTTC. Its translation: CASSLTGYGYTF.